This is a list of T cell receptor beta chains from one sample in a study of response to subunit inactivated influenza vaccine. TCRdb independently ran MiXCR on the RT-PCR reads; one entry per CDR3 protein. The sample records 600,000 to 850,000 distinct CDR3 sequences, approximately 14% being singletons. Sequencing was performed on PBMCs from blood, taken approximately 15 days before vaccination. These receptors came from a man aged 50 to 59 who received an inactivated influenza vaccine. Each CDR3 is given with its conserved first and last residue. A D gene is named only where the DNA matches it firmly. Part of the rows lack a size; the others show once, few, many or a class for expanded clones.

j_gene	abundance	v_gene	d_gene	CDR3aa	CDR3nt
TRBJ1-2	few	TRBV10-3	NA	CAISGPGLGGNYGYTF	TGTGCCATCAGTGGACCGGGGCTAGGAGGGAACTATGGCTACACCTTC
TRBJ2-7	NA	TRBV28	NA	CASSFQGIEQYF	TGTGCCAGCAGTTTCCAGGGGATCGAGCAGTACTTC
TRBJ2-2	NA	TRBV27	TRBD1	CASSQSSQGAPPGELFF	TGTGCCAGCAGTCAATCGTCACAGGGGGCGCCTCCCGGGGAGCTGTTTTTT
TRBJ2-7	few	TRBV7-6	NA	CASSLATQNEQYF	TGTGCCAGCAGCTTAGCGACACAAAACGAGCAGTACTTC
TRBJ1-2	few	TRBV30	NA	CAWILRRDRYTF	TGTGCCTGGATTCTACGGCGGGACCGCTACACCTTC
TRBJ2-7	NA	TRBV7-6	NA	CASSLDRIYDEQYF	TGTGCCAGCAGCTTAGACAGAATTTACGACGAGCAGTACTTC
TRBJ2-5	few	TRBV4-1	TRBD1	CASSQTGGKTQYF	TGCGCCAGCAGCCAAACAGGGGGCAAGACCCAGTACTTC
TRBJ1-1	NA	TRBV6-1	NA	CASSVRAGSTEAFF	TGTGCCAGCAGTGTGAGGGCAGGGTCCACTGAAGCTTTCTTT
TRBJ2-7	NA	TRBV9	NA	CASSVGLSGEQYF	TGTGCCAGCAGCGTCGGACTCTCCGGCGAGCAGTACTTC
TRBJ1-2	NA	TRBV4-3	NA	CASSQVPSGARDGYTF	TGCGCCAGCAGCCAAGTTCCGTCGGGGGCGCGGGATGGCTACACCTTC
TRBJ2-1	NA	TRBV6-5	NA	CASSYFASDNEQFF	TGTGCCAGCAGTTACTTTGCTAGCGACAATGAGCAGTTCTTC
TRBJ2-3	NA	TRBV6-1	TRBD2	CASSESSGGRADTQYF	TGTGCCAGCAGTGAAAGTAGCGGGGGGCGGGCAGATACGCAGTATTTT
TRBJ1-3	many	TRBV5-1	NA	CASSLEGTGNTIYF	TGCGCCAGCAGCTTGGAAGGAACTGGAAACACCATATATTTT
TRBJ1-2	few	TRBV6-1	NA	CASSEGRGGYTF	TGTGCCAGCAGTGAAGGAAGAGGTGGCTACACCTTC
TRBJ2-3	NA	TRBV6-2/TRBV6-3	TRBD2	CASEGYRGGTDTQYF	TGTGCCAGCGAAGGATATCGGGGGGGCACAGATACGCAGTATTTT
TRBJ2-5	NA	TRBV7-9	TRBD2	CASSWGTRQETQYF	TGTGCCAGCAGCTGGGGGACTAGACAAGAGACCCAGTACTTC
TRBJ1-1	NA	TRBV6-2/TRBV6-3	NA	CASSYLRRNTEAFF	TGTGCCAGCAGTTACCTTAGGCGGAACACTGAAGCTTTCTTT
TRBJ1-1	many	TRBV7-9	NA	CASSSKEGATEAFF	TGTGCCAGCAGCTCTAAGGAGGGTGCCACTGAAGCTTTCTTT
TRBJ1-4	NA	TRBV5-1	TRBD1	CASSGTGKGEKLFF	TGCGCCAGCAGCGGGACAGGAAAGGGCGAAAAACTGTTTTTT
TRBJ2-1	few	TRBV12-3/TRBV12-4	TRBD2	CASTQLAGGLGEQFF	TGTGCCAGCACCCAACTAGCGGGGGGCCTTGGGGAGCAGTTCTTC
TRBJ1-5	NA	TRBV12-3/TRBV12-4	NA	CASLGGGNQPQHF	TGTGCCAGCCTCGGGGGGGGCAATCAGCCCCAGCATTTT
TRBJ1-1	many	TRBV28	TRBD1	CASIKNRGNSPEAFF	TGTGCCAGCATCAAAAACAGGGGAAATTCGCCCGAAGCTTTCTTT
TRBJ2-1	few	TRBV4-3	TRBD2	CASSLEREPYNEQFF	TGCGCCAGCAGCCTAGAGCGGGAGCCCTACAATGAGCAGTTCTTC
TRBJ2-1	NA	TRBV7-2	TRBD2	CASSPEIAGEQFF	TGTGCCAGCAGCCCGGAAATAGCGGGTGAGCAGTTCTTC
TRBJ1-1	many	TRBV28	NA	CATGRRYTEAFF	TGTGCCACAGGACGGAGATACACTGAAGCTTTCTTT
TRBJ2-6	NA	TRBV7-2	NA	CASTQGLAGANVLTF	TGTGCCAGCACCCAAGGGCTTGCTGGGGCCAACGTCCTGACTTTC
TRBJ2-1	few	TRBV5-1	TRBD2	CASGREGRGEQFF	TGCGCCAGCGGGCGGGAGGGCCGAGGTGAGCAGTTCTTC
TRBJ2-7	few	TRBV10-3	TRBD2	CAIRTFRTSGTSYEQYF	TGTGCCATCAGGACTTTCCGGACTAGCGGGACCTCCTACGAGCAGTACTTC
TRBJ2-3	NA	TRBV7-2	NA	CASSLMETKAPDTQYF	TGTGCCAGCAGCTTAATGGAGACAAAGGCCCCAGATACGCAGTATTTT
TRBJ1-1	NA	TRBV7-6	TRBD1	CASSSRPGQPNTEAFF	TGTGCCAGCAGCTCCAGACCGGGACAGCCGAACACTGAAGCTTTCTTT
TRBJ2-2	NA	TRBV4-3	NA	CASSQEPAAGNTGELFF	TGCGCCAGCAGCCAAGAACCCGCCGCGGGGAATACCGGGGAGCTGTTTTTT
TRBJ2-7	NA	TRBV12-3/TRBV12-4	NA	CASSLEAWVRDEQYF	TGTGCCAGCAGTTTAGAAGCTTGGGTCCGCGACGAGCAGTACTTC
TRBJ2-1	NA	TRBV30	TRBD2	CAWSRLAGGANEQFF	TGTGCCTGGAGTAGACTAGCGGGAGGGGCCAATGAGCAGTTCTTC
TRBJ2-3	few	TRBV6-1	NA	CASSQTRDTNTQYF	TGTGCCAGCAGTCAAACCCGGGACACCAATACGCAGTATTTT
TRBJ2-5	many	TRBV28	NA	CASSLFGGGAGETQYF	TGTGCCAGCAGTTTATTCGGAGGGGGCGCGGGAGAGACCCAGTACTTC
TRBJ2-2	NA	TRBV20-1	TRBD1	CSATPGQGLPGELFF	TGCAGTGCAACTCCGGGACAGGGTTTACCCGGGGAGCTGTTTTTT
TRBJ2-7	few	TRBV7-9	NA	CASSSAFSLNEQYF	TGTGCCAGCAGCTCCGCTTTTTCCCTAAACGAGCAGTACTTC
TRBJ2-4	few	TRBV11-1	NA	CASSPRVKNIQYF	TGTGCCAGCAGCCCGAGGGTTAAAAACATTCAGTACTTC
TRBJ2-5	few	TRBV7-8	TRBD2	CASSSTSGGARETQYF	TGTGCCAGCAGCTCCACTAGCGGGGGGGCCAGGGAGACCCAGTACTTC
TRBJ2-2	few	TRBV2	TRBD1	CASRPIRGSGELFF	TGTGCCAGCAGGCCTATCAGGGGGTCCGGGGAGCTGTTTTTT
TRBJ2-7	NA	TRBV11-3	NA	CASSLGSTYELYF	TGTGCCAGCAGCTTAGGAAGCACGTACGAGCTTTACTTC
TRBJ2-7	few	TRBV7-2	TRBD1	CASSKTGGYEQYF	TGTGCCAGCAGCAAGACAGGGGGGTACGAGCAGTACTTC
TRBJ2-1	NA	TRBV5-1	NA	CASSGSFNEQFF	TGCGCCAGCAGCGGCAGTTTTAATGAGCAGTTCTTC
TRBJ1-1	few	TRBV7-6	TRBD1	CASSLTDRATEAFF	TGTGCCAGCAGCTTGACCGACAGGGCCACTGAAGCTTTCTTT
TRBJ2-7	few	TRBV27	NA	CASSLSWGRPFGYEQYF	TGTGCCAGCAGTTTATCGTGGGGACGCCCCTTTGGTTACGAGCAGTACTTC
TRBJ1-1	few	TRBV7-6	NA	CASSLGRKGLGTEAFF	TGTGCCAGCAGCTTAGGAAGGAAGGGGCTGGGGACTGAAGCTTTCTTT